This note documents a single T cell receptor (beta chain) sequence. This sample was taken from a study of blood T cell repertoires in COVID-19. At the level of the study: Specimens from acute and convalescent COVID-19 originated in the United States, Italy and Spain. PBMCs, B-cell-depleted T cells, or T cells provided the cDNA or gDNA that made up the material.

Authors' methods: Reference gene primer amplification in the assay estimated nucleated cell counts. Profiling relied on immunoSEQ multiplex PCR, and the TCRdb table lists in-frame clones only, not all of them. The DNA gave D and trimming, while V, J and clone size come from that table. The repertoire includes 65,000 to 90,000 clones, roughly 90% of them detected once, and 6.9% sits in the top ten. The source is a human donor in a cohort sampled during active COVID-19. Sequencing was done on a sample of peripheral blood.

CDR3 amino acids: CASSLGDLRGNTIYF. The CDR3 DNA reads TGTGCCAGCAGCTTAGGAGACCTAAGGGGAAACACCATATATTTT. The V gene is TRBV5-8, the J gene TRBJ1-3; D remains unclear. The V gene's germline CDR1 is SGHTS and CDR2 YDEGEE. Trimming took off 2 bases at V and 4 bases at J, with 13 bases between the two ends. There are 15 residues in the CDR3.